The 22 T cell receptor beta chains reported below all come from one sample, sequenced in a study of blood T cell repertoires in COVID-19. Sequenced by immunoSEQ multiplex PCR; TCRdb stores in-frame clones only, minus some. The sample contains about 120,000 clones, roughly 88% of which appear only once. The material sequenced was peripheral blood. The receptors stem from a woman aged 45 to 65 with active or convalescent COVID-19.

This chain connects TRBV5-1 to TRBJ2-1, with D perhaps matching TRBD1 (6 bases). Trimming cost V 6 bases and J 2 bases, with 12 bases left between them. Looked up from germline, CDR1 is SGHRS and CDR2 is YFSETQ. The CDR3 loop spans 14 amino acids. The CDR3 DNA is TGCGCCAGCACCTTCGGGACACCCTACAATGAGCAGTTCTTC. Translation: CASTFGTPYNEQFF.

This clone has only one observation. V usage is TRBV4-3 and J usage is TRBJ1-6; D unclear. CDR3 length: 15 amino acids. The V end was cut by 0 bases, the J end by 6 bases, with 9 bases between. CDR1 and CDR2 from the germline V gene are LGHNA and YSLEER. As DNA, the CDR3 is TGCGCCAGCAGCCAAGATCGGTATAGTAATTCACCCCTCCACTTT. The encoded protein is CASSQDRYSNSPLHF.

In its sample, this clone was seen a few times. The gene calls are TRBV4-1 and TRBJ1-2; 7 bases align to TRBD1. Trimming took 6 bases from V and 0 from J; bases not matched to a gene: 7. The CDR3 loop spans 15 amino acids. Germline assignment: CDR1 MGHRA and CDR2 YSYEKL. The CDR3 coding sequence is TGCGCCAGCAGACGGGACAGTGGAGCTAACTATGGCTACACCTTC. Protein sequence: CASRRDSGANYGYTF.

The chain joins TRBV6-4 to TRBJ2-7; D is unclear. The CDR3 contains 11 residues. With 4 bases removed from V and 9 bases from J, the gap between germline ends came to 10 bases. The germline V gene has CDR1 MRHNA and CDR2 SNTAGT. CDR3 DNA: TGTGCCAGCAGTGTAGACAAGTGGCAGTACTTC. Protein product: CASSVDKWQYF.

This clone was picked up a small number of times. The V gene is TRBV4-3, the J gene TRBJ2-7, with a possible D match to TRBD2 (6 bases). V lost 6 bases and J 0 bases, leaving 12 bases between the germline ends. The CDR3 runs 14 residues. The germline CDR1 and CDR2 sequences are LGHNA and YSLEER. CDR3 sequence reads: CASRRDFFSYEQYF. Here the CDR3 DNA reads TGCGCCAGCAGAAGGGACTTTTTCTCCTACGAGCAGTACTTC.

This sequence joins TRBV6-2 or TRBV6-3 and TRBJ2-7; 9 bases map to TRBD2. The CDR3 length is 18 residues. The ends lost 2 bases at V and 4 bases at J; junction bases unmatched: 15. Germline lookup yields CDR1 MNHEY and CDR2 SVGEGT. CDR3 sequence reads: CASSYPLRTSEQRYEQYF. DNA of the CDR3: TGTGCCAGCAGTTACCCCCTAAGGACTAGCGAACAGAGATACGAGCAGTACTTC.

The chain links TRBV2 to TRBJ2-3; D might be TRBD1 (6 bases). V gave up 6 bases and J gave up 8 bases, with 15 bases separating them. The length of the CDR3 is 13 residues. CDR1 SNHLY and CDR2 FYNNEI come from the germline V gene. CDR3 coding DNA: TGTGCCAGCAGACAGGGCGATCTCGGTACGCAGTATTTT. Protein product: CASRQGDLGTQYF.

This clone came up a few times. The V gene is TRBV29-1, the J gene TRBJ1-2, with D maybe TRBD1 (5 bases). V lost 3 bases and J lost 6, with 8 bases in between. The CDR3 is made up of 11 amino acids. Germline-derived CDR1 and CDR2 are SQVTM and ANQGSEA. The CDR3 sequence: CSVDREDGYTF. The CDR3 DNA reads TGCAGCGTTGACAGGGAAGATGGCTACACCTTC. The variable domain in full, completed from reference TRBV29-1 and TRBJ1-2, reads SAVISQKPSRDICQRGTSLTIQCQVDSQVTMMFWYRQQPGQSLTLIATANQGSEATYESGFVIDKFPISRPNLTFSTLTVSNMSPEDSSIYLCSVDREDGYTFGSGTRLTVV.

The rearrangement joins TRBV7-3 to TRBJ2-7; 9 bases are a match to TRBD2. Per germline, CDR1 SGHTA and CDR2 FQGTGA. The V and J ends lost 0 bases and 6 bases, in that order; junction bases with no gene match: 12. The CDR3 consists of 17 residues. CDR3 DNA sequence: TGTGCCAGCAGCTTAACGGGTGCTAGCGGGGACTTTTCCGAGCAGTACTTC. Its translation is CASSLTGASGDFSEQYF.

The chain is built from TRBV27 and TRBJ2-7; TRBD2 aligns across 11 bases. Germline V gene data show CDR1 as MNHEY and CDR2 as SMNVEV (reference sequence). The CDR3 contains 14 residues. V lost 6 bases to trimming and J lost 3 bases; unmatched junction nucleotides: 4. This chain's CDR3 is CASRPGTSGYEQYF. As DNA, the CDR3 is TGTGCCAGCAGACCCGGGACTAGCGGCTACGAGCAGTACTTC.

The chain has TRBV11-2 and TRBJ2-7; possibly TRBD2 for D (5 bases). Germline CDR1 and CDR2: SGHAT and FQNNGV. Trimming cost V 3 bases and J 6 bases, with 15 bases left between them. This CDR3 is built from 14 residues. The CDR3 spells CASSFPPGLAEQYF. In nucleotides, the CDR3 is TGTGCCAGCAGCTTCCCTCCTGGACTCGCCGAGCAGTACTTC.

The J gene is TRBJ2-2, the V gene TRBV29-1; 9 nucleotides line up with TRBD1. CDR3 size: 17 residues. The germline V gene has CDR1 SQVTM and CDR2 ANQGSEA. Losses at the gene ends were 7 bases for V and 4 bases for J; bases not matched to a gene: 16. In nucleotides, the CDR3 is TGCAGCGCTACCGGGACAGGGCTACTCGGCTCCACCGGGGAGCTGTTTTTT. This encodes CSATGTGLLGSTGELFF.

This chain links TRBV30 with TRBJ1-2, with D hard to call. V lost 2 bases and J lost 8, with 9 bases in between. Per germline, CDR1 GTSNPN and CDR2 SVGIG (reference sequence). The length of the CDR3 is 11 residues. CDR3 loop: CAWSLFFGYTF. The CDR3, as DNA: TGTGCCTGGAGTTTGTTCTTCGGCTACACCTTC.

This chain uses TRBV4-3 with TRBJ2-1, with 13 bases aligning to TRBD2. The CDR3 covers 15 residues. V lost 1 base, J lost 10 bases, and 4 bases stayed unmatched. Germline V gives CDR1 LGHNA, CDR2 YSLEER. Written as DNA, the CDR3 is TGCGCCAGCAGCCAAGGACTAGCGGGAGGAAGGGAGCAGTTCTTC. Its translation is CASSQGLAGGREQFF.

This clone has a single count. The CDR3 nucleotides read TGTGCCAGTAATCCGAACGGTGGCACCGGGGAGCTGTTTTTT. It translates to CASNPNGGTGELFF. V gene TRBV19 combines with J gene TRBJ2-2; D is uncertain. CDR1 LNHDA and CDR2 SQIVND come from the germline V gene (reference sequence). Between the trimmed V and J ends, which lost 7 bases and 4 bases, there was a span of 13 bases. The CDR3 covers 14 residues.

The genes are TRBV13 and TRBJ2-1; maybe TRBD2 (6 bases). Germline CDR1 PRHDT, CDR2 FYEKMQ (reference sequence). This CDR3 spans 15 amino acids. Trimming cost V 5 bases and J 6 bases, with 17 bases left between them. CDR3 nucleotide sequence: TGTGCCAGCAGCAAAAAACGGGAGAACCTCAATGAGCAGTTCTTC. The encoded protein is CASSKKRENLNEQFF.

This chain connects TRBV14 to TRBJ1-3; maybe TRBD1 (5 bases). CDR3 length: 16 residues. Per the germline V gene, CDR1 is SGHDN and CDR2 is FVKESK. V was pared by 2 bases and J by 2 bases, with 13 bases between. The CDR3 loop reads CASSQKGNVAGNTIYF. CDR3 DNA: TGTGCCAGCAGCCAAAAGGGGAACGTGGCTGGAAACACCATATATTTT.

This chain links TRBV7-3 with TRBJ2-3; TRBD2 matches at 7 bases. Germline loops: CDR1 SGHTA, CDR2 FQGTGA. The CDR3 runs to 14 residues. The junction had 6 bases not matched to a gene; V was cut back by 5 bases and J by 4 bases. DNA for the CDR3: TGTGCCAGCAGCCGGACTAGTGGGGCAGATACGCAGTATTTT. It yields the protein CASSRTSGADTQYF.

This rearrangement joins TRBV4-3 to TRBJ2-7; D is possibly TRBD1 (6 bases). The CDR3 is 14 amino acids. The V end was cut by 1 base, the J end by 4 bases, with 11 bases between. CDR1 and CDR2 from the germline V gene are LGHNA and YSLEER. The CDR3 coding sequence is TGCGCCAGCAGCCAAGGGGCAGGGGAATACGAGCAGTACTTC. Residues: CASSQGAGEYEQYF.

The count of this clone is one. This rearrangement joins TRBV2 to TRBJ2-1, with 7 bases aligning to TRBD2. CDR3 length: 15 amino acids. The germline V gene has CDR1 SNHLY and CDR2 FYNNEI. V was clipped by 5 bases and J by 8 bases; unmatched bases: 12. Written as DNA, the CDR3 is TGTGCCAGCAGTACTACGGGAGGTTATGGCGATGAGCAGTTCTTC. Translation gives CASSTTGGYGDEQFF.

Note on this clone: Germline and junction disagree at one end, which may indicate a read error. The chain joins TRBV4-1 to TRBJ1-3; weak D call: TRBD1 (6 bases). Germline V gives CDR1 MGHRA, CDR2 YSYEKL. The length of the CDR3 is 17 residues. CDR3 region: CASSHHSTTGPGNTIYF. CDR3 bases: TGCGCCAGCAGCCATCATTCAACAACAGGGCCTGGGAACACCATATATTTT.

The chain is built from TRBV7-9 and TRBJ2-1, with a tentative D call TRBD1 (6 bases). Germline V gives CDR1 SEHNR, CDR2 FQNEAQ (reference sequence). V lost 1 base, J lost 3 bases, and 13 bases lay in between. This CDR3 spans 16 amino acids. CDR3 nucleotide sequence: TGTGCCAGCAGCTTAGGGACAGCAATTTTCTACAATGAGCAGTTCTTC. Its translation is CASSLGTAIFYNEQFF.